These 16 T cell receptor beta chains came from one sample sequenced in a study of OX40 agonist ivuxolimab in advanced cancers. Only in-frame clones appear in the TCRdb table, and some are missing; sequencing was by immunoSEQ multiplex PCR. This table holds about 65,000 clones, approximately 89% found once. This material consisted of CD4+ or CD8+ T cells sorted from blood, taken in a trial of the OX40 agonist ivuxolimab. The source is an adult with an advanced solid tumor such as melanoma, head and neck, liver or kidney cancer.

This chain joins TRBV6-1 and TRBJ2-1, with 10 bases identical to TRBD2. The germline V gene encodes CDR1 MNHNS and CDR2 SASEGT. Losses at the gene ends were 4 bases for V and 3 bases for J; bases not matched to a gene: 9. The CDR3 is 17 amino acids. CDR3 sequence reads: CASSVLRAGGHYNEQFF. CDR3 coding DNA: TGTGCCAGCAGTGTGCTCCGAGCGGGGGGGCACTACAATGAGCAGTTCTTC.

The chain links TRBV25-1 to TRBJ2-1, with 8 nucleotides matching TRBD1. V shed 3 bases, J shed 3 bases, and the junction held 4 bases outside the gene matches. The CDR3 loop spans 15 amino acids. Germline CDR1 reads MGHDK; CDR2 reads SYGVNS. CDR3 DNA: TGTGCCAGCAGTGAGACAGGGGTTCTCTACAATGAGCAGTTCTTC. Protein: CASSETGVLYNEQFF. The whole variable domain, filled in from reference TRBV25-1 and TRBJ2-1, reads EADIYQTPRYLVIGTGKKITLECSQTMGHDKMYWYQQDPGMELHLIHYSYGVNSTEKGDLSSESTVSRIRTEHFPLTLESARPSHTSQYLCASSETGVLYNEQFFGPGTRLTVL.

This clone has a single count. The genes are TRBV6-6 and TRBJ2-7; 7 bases map to TRBD1. V dropped 0 bases and J dropped 4; count of bases not matched to a gene: 6. There are 15 residues in the CDR3. Germline V CDR1 and CDR2: MNHNY, SVGAGI (reference sequence). CDR3 protein: CASSYSGTVTYEQYF. The CDR3 DNA follows: TGTGCCAGCAGTTACTCGGGGACAGTGACATACGAGCAGTACTTC.

This chain uses TRBV10-2 with TRBJ2-7; tentative D call: TRBD2 (5 bases). The ends were cut back, 3 bases at V and 4 bases at J, with 7 bases in the middle. The CDR3 contains 12 residues. The germline CDR1 and CDR2 sequences are WSHSY and SAAADI. CDR3 region: CASSDGGYEQYF. CDR3 coding DNA: TGCGCCAGCAGTGACGGCGGGTACGAGCAGTACTTC.

This clone occurred once. V usage is TRBV6-1 and J usage is TRBJ2-2; D uncertain. CDR1 MNHNS and CDR2 SASEGT come from the germline V gene. CDR3 length equals 14 residues. The ends were cut back, 3 bases at V and 5 bases at J, with 10 bases in the middle. The CDR3 DNA is TGTGCCAGCAGTGATTACGTGGGAACCGGGGAGCTGTTTTTT. Its protein is CASSDYVGTGELFF.

The CDR3 here is CASSPGLELTF. CDR3 bases: TGTGCCAGCTCACCGGGCTTAGAGTTAACCTTC. The V and J genes are TRBV18 and TRBJ1-2; unclear D gene. The CDR3 spans 11 residues. The germline V gene encodes CDR1 KGHSH and CDR2 LQKENI. Trimming took 3 bases from V and 14 from J, leaving 13 bases between them.

This chain uses TRBV19 with TRBJ2-5; D perhaps matches TRBD1 (6 bases). Trimming removed 5 bases at V and 1 base at J, with 14 bases between. The CDR3 length is 15 residues. Germline-derived CDR1 and CDR2 are LNHDA and SQIVND (reference sequence). This CDR3 reads CASSPTHRAQETQYF. The CDR3 DNA reads as TGTGCCAGTAGTCCCACCCACAGGGCCCAAGAGACCCAGTACTTC.

J is TRBJ2-3 and V is TRBV13, with a tentative D call TRBD1 (7 bases). Germline-derived CDR1 and CDR2 are PRHDT and FYEKMQ (reference sequence). This CDR3 region has 17 residues. The V gene lost 5 bases and the J gene lost 1 base, with 19 bases spanning the gap. For the CDR3, the DNA is TGTGCCAGCAGCGCCCGATGGGGGGACAGAGGCACAGATACGCAGTATTTT. This translates into CASSARWGDRGTDTQYF. Full variable domain (rest looked up from reference TRBV13 and TRBJ2-3): AAGVIQSPRHLIKEKRETATLKCYPIPRHDTVYWYQQGPGQDPQFLISFYEKMQSDKGSIPDRFSAQQFSDYHSELNMSSLELGDSALYFCASSARWGDRGTDTQYFGPGTRLTVL.

The chain couples TRBV6-5 to TRBJ2-7; 9 nucleotides line up with TRBD1. Germline CDR1 and CDR2: MNHEY and SVGAGI. The CDR3 runs to 14 residues. After removal of 0 bases from V and 5 bases from J, the junction contained 2 bases not matched to a gene. The CDR3 DNA reads as TGTGCCAGCAGTTACTCAGGGACAGGGAACGAGCAGTACTTC. Protein sequence: CASSYSGTGNEQYF.

The chain has TRBV27 and TRBJ1-5, with 7 bases fitting TRBD1. Trimming took 6 bases from V and 5 from J; bases not matched to a gene: 16. CDR1 and CDR2 from the germline V gene are MNHEY and SMNVEV (reference sequence). The CDR3 sequence is 17 residues long. CDR3 bases: TGTGCCAGCAGACCCATATTAGGGGGCGCGGGGGATCAGCCCCAGCATTTT. Translation: CASRPILGGAGDQPQHF.

The rearrangement uses TRBV7-9 and TRBJ1-2; 7 bases are shared with TRBD1. Per the germline V gene, CDR1 is SEHNR and CDR2 is FQNEAQ (reference sequence). J was trimmed by 4 bases and V by 4 bases; bases with no gene match: 12. CDR3 length: 16 amino acids. The CDR3 protein is CASSSQMTDRAYGYTF. The CDR3 DNA sequence: TGTGCCAGCAGCTCACAGATGACCGACAGGGCCTATGGCTACACCTTC.

The genes are TRBV19 and TRBJ1-1; D gene unclear. The CDR3 runs to 13 residues. CDR1 and CDR2 (germline): LNHDA, SQIVND (reference sequence). V lost 6 bases and J 3 bases, leaving 11 bases between the germline ends. This chain's CDR3 is CASRYNGDTEAFF. The CDR3 DNA follows: TGTGCCAGTAGGTATAATGGAGACACTGAAGCTTTCTTT.

This rearrangement joins TRBV18 to TRBJ1-1; D might be TRBD1 (5 bases). The V gene lost 3 bases and the J gene lost 6 bases, with 11 bases spanning the gap. Germline V gene lookup returns CDR1 KGHSH and CDR2 LQKENI. There are 13 residues in the CDR3. The DNA of the CDR3 is TGTGCCAGCTCACCTGGCCAGGGCGCTGAAGCTTTCTTT. Protein sequence: CASSPGQGAEAFF.

This clone appeared once. V and J are TRBV6-5 and TRBJ1-2, with TRBD1 matching 8 bases. V dropped 4 bases and J dropped 9; count of bases not matched to a gene: 7. CDR1 is MNHEY, CDR2 SVGAGI, per germline. There are 13 residues in the CDR3. The CDR3 loop is CASSSATGGSYTF. DNA for the CDR3: TGTGCCAGCAGTTCGGCAACAGGGGGTAGCTACACCTTC.

The sample holds one count of this clone. The chain employs TRBV5-1 and TRBJ1-1; tentative D call: TRBD1 (5 bases). The CDR3 runs to 15 residues. Germline V gene lookup returns CDR1 SGHRS and CDR2 YFSETQ. V lost 4 bases to trimming and J lost 2 bases, with 15 bases between them. CDR3: CASSSSGRTNTEAFF. The CDR3, as DNA: TGCGCCAGCAGCAGCTCGGGACGGACTAACACTGAAGCTTTCTTT.

This chain joins TRBV5-4 and TRBJ2-5, with D tentatively TRBD1 (6 bases). The CDR3 is 14 amino acids. CDR1 and CDR2 from the germline V gene are SGHNT and YYREEE (reference sequence). V lost 5 bases to trimming and J lost 2 bases, with 13 bases between them. In DNA, the CDR3 is TGTGCCAGCAGTTCTGGACAGAGTCAAGAGACCCAGTACTTC. Protein product: CASSSGQSQETQYF.